This T cell receptor (beta chain) was captured by sequencing in a study of Graves' ophthalmopathy and Graves' hyperthyroidism. Study-level information: Prior to any treatment, peripheral blood was collected at the time of initial diagnosis. Study results and caveats: Most expanded clonotypes from thyroid (those above 0.001 frequency) were also found in blood.

Germline V gives CDR1 SGHKS, CDR2 YYEKEE (reference sequence). The CDR3 spans 15 residues. Worth noting for this clonotype: Its antigen remains unknown. The junction departs from the called germline gene at one end, perhaps through a read error.

8.5 to 10 ml of fresh blood yielded the PBMCs by density gradient. RNA transcripts were the template, and TCR beta CDR3 regions were amplified from them. After a first-round RT-PCR with HTBI primers, a second-round multiplex PCR was run. TCRdb called the multiplex PCR reads again in MiXCR, with one record for every CDR3 protein. The sample carries 200,000 to 300,000 distinct CDR3 sequences, around 42% recorded once. The receptor was isolated from an adult man with Graves' ophthalmopathy. The chain uses TRBV5-5 and TRBJ2-5, with 8 nucleotides matching TRBD1. The specimen was peripheral blood. DNA for the CDR3: TGCGCCAGCAGACGCACAGGGGGGTATGGGGAGACCCAGTACTTC. Translated: CASRRTGGYGETQYF.